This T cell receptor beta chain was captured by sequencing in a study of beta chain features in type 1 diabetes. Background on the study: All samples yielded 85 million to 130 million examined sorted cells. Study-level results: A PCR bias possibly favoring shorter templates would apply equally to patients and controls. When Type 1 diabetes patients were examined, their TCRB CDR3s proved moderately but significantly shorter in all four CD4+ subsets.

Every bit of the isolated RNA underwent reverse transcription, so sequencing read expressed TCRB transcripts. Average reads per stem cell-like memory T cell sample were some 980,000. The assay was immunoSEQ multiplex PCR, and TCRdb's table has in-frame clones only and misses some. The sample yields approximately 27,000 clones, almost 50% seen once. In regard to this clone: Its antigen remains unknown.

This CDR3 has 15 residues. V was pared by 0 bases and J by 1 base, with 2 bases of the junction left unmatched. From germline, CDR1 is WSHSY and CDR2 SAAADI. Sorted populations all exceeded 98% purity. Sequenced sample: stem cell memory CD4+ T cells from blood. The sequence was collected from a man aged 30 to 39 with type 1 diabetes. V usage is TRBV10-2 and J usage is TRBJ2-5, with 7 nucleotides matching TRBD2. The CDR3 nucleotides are TGCGCCAGCAGTGAGTCTGCGGGAGCCCAAGAGACCCAGTACTTC. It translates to CASSESAGAQETQYF.